The 7 T cell receptor beta chains given below trace back to one sample, sequenced in a study of neurological immune-mediated disorders. TCRdb processed the 5' RACE reads anew with MiXCR; each CDR3 protein has one entry. The table records around 94,000 distinct CDR3 sequences, 3.5% of them present only once. Sequencing used PBMCs. The receptors come from a woman aged 18-29 years with multiple sclerosis.

This clonotype was seen at least ten times. The CDR3 coding sequence is TGTGCCAGCAGTTTCGAGCGGAGCGGGGGGGCAGAGACCCAGTACTTC. This encodes CASSFERSGGAETQYF. The V call is TRBV12-3 or TRBV12-4, the J call TRBJ2-5; 10 bases agree with TRBD2. V shed 3 bases and J 4 bases; nucleotides not matched to a gene: 8. This CDR3 is built from 16 residues.

This clonotype showed up many times. The chain joins TRBV28 to TRBJ1-5; TRBD1 agrees at 9 bases. The germline V gene encodes CDR1 MDHEN and CDR2 SYDVKM. The CDR3 spans 16 residues. Trimming at V came to 5 bases and at J to 2 bases, leaving 7 bases not matched to a gene. The CDR3 region has the DNA TGTGCCAGCAGTGGCAACACAGGGGGCGGCAATCAGCCCCAGCATTTT. Protein: CASSGNTGGGNQPQHF.

This clonotype was detected many times. The chain joins TRBV12-3 or TRBV12-4 to TRBJ2-5, with 7 bases lining up with TRBD2. The CDR3 covers 14 residues. V lost 4 bases, J lost 5 bases, and 7 bases stayed unmatched. The CDR3 DNA sequence: TGTGCCAGCAGTTCCGGGGGGTTCGGGGAGACCCAGTACTTC. Amino acids: CASSSGGFGETQYF.

This clonotype was detected many times. The V and J genes are TRBV28 and TRBJ2-6; the D is unclear. V was clipped by 5 bases and J by 2 bases, with 13 bases between them. The CDR3 totals 16 residues. The germline gives CDR1 MDHEN, CDR2 SYDVKM. CDR3: CASSRLKGTGANVLTF. DNA for the CDR3: TGTGCCAGCAGTCGACTCAAAGGAACTGGGGCCAACGTCCTGACTTTC.

This clonotype was found many times. This rearrangement joins TRBV20-1 to TRBJ1-2, with 9 bases aligning to TRBD1. Germline assignment: CDR1 DFQATT and CDR2 SNEGSKA (reference sequence). The junction had 23 bases not matched to a gene; V was cut back by 2 bases and J by 4 bases. The CDR3 has 20 amino acids. CDR3 amino acids: CSARSLYAGTGFLLTYGYTF. As DNA, the CDR3 is TGCAGTGCTAGAAGCCTCTATGCCGGGACAGGGTTTCTCCTAACCTATGGCTACACCTTC.

V is TRBV7-2 and J is TRBJ1-1; TRBD1 agrees at 8 bases. Germline V gene data show CDR1 as SGHTA and CDR2 as FQGNSA. CDR3 length: 13 residues. The ends lost 5 bases at V and 7 bases at J; junction bases unmatched: 6. The CDR3 is CASSEGTGLEAFF. CDR3 sequence (DNA): TGTGCCAGCAGCGAGGGGACAGGCCTTGAAGCTTTCTTT. Full variable domain (rest looked up from reference TRBV7-2 and TRBJ1-1): GAGVSQSPSNKVTEKGKDVELRCDPISGHTALYWYRQSLGQGLEFLIYFQGNSAPDKSGLPSDRFSAERTGGSVSTLTIQRTQQEDSAVYLCASSEGTGLEAFFGQGTRLTVV.

This clonotype was counted ten times or more. The genes are TRBV4-2 and TRBJ1-1, with 7 nucleotides matching TRBD1. Trimming removed 3 bases from V and 3 bases from J; junction bases left unmatched: 10. This CDR3 is built from 16 residues. Germline CDR1 is LGHNA and CDR2 is YNFKEQ. This CDR3 reads CASSHDLGQVDTEAFF. The CDR3 DNA follows: TGTGCCAGCAGCCACGACCTCGGACAGGTGGACACTGAAGCTTTCTTT.